A selection of T cell receptor beta chains follows, all from one sample in a study of T cells in Graves' hyperthyroidism and ophthalmopathy. From the multiplex PCR reads, TCRdb called clonotypes with MiXCR, one entry per CDR3 protein. The repertoire holds fewer than 650,000 distinct CDR3 sequences, with 12% to 15% as singletons. Sequenced input: blood. These receptors all stem from a woman aged 35 to 49 with Graves' hyperthyroidism. Both conserved end residues are part of each CDR3. Each record gives: D gene, J gene, V gene, clone size, CDR3 protein, CDR3 DNA. D genes are given only for firm matches. Clone size is shown for a subset of rows, as once, few, many or a class of expanded clone.

>TRBD1|TRBJ1-1|TRBV10-3|many
CAIHRGLENTEAFF
TGTGCCATACACAGGGGGCTTGAGAACACTGAAGCTTTCTTT
>.|TRBJ2-3|TRBV29-1|many
CSLRQITDTQYF
TGCAGCCTTCGACAGATCACAGATACGCAGTATTTT
>TRBD2|TRBJ2-2|TRBV6-1|.
CASSDVAGVTTGELFF
TGTGCCAGCAGTGATGTGGCGGGAGTTACCACCGGGGAGCTGTTTTTT
>TRBD2|TRBJ2-1|TRBV4-1|many
CASSQQLAGVGNEQFF
TGCGCCAGCAGCCAGCAACTAGCGGGAGTGGGAAATGAGCAGTTCTTC
>TRBD1|TRBJ1-4|TRBV5-1|many
CASSENRGTNEKLFF
TGCGCCAGCAGCGAAAACAGGGGGACTAATGAAAAACTGTTTTTT
>.|TRBJ1-1|TRBV3-1|many
CASSQGPFEAFF
TGTGCCAGCAGCCAAGGACCATTTGAAGCTTTCTTT
>TRBD2|TRBJ2-1|TRBV30|.
CAWSTSGSPSNEQFF
TGTGCCTGGAGTACTAGCGGGAGTCCTTCCAATGAGCAGTTCTTC
>.|TRBJ2-1|TRBV28|many
CASSPGARPYNEQFF
TGTGCCAGCAGCCCCGGGGCGCGGCCCTACAATGAGCAGTTCTTC
>TRBD1|TRBJ2-1|TRBV9|few
CASSVVGQAHEQFF
TGTGCCAGCAGCGTAGTGGGACAGGCCCATGAGCAGTTCTTC
>TRBD2|TRBJ2-2|TRBV15|many
CATSRDRASGNTGELFF
TGTGCCACCAGCAGAGATCGGGCTAGCGGAAACACCGGGGAGCTGTTTTTT
>.|TRBJ2-2|TRBV9|many
CASSVVTGELFF
TGTGCCAGCAGCGTAGTCACCGGGGAGCTGTTTTTT
>TRBD2|TRBJ2-1|TRBV20-1|.
CSARDGGVAGGPDEQFF
TGCAGTGCTAGAGATGGTGGGGTAGCGGGAGGGCCAGATGAGCAGTTCTTC
>TRBD1|TRBJ1-5|TRBV20-1|.
CSAKGGTVNQPQHF
TGCAGTGCTAAGGGGGGGACAGTCAATCAGCCCCAGCATTTT
>TRBD2|TRBJ2-2|TRBV27|many
CASTSLGSGTPRGTGELFF
TGTGCCAGCACGAGCCTAGGTAGCGGGACCCCCCGAGGCACCGGGGAGCTGTTTTTT
>TRBD1|TRBJ1-1|TRBV6-1|few
CASSDRDRGLPNTEAFF
TGTGCCAGCAGTGACCGGGACAGGGGGCTCCCGAACACTGAAGCTTTCTTT
>TRBD2|TRBJ2-1|TRBV20-1|many
CSGTMLAGGSYNEQFF
TGCAGTGGGACAATGTTAGCGGGAGGCTCCTACAATGAGCAGTTCTTC
>.|TRBJ1-3|TRBV6-1|.
CASSPGTTSGNTIYF
TGTGCCAGCAGCCCTGGGACAACTTCGGGAAACACCATATATTTT
>TRBD2|TRBJ2-5|TRBV20-1|.
CSASLPGLAVTQYF
TGCAGTGCTAGCCTTCCGGGACTAGCGGTGACCCAGTACTTC
>TRBD2|TRBJ2-1|TRBV19|.
CASSNSRLAGRFANNEQFF
TGTGCCAGTAGTAACAGTAGACTAGCGGGAAGGTTCGCGAACAATGAGCAGTTCTTC
>.|TRBJ1-5|TRBV2|many
CASSGGMGAGPQHF
TGTGCCAGCAGTGGTGGGATGGGGGCGGGCCCCCAGCATTTT
>TRBD2|TRBJ2-7|TRBV7-2|.
CASSPRLANYEQYF
TGTGCCAGCAGCCCCCGACTAGCGAACTACGAGCAGTACTTC
>TRBD2|TRBJ2-2|TRBV30|many
CAWSELAGVTGELFF
TGTGCCTGGAGTGAACTAGCGGGAGTTACCGGGGAGCTGTTTTTT
>.|TRBJ2-1|TRBV28|many
CASESSPYNEQFF
TGTGCCAGCGAGTCTAGCCCCTACAATGAGCAGTTCTTC
>TRBD1|TRBJ1-1|TRBV9|many
CASSVDPIRGDRGNTEAFF
TGTGCCAGCAGCGTAGACCCAATTCGGGGGGACAGGGGGAACACTGAAGCTTTCTTT
>.|TRBJ1-1|TRBV12-3/TRBV12-4|.
CASTQWGVHTSTEAFF
TGTGCCAGCACCCAATGGGGGGTCCACACGAGCACTGAAGCTTTCTTT
>TRBD1|TRBJ2-7|TRBV27|.
CASLTWTGGSYEQYF
TGTGCCAGCCTTACCTGGACAGGGGGTTCCTACGAGCAGTACTTC
>.|TRBJ2-5|TRBV7-9|few
CASRGGPGETQYF
TGTGCCAGCAGAGGAGGGCCGGGAGAGACCCAGTACTTC
>.|TRBJ1-5|TRBV19|many
CASRGVGQGNQPQHF
TGTGCCAGTAGAGGTGTAGGGCAGGGCAATCAGCCCCAGCATTTT
>.|TRBJ1-1|TRBV30|many
CAWRLEVAEAFF
TGTGCCTGGAGGCTAGAAGTGGCTGAAGCTTTCTTT
>.|TRBJ2-1|TRBV6-1|many
CASSPFGGEHNEQFF
TGTGCCAGCAGTCCTTTCGGCGGGGAACACAATGAGCAGTTCTTC
>.|TRBJ2-7|TRBV28|many
CASTPSGTISYEQYF
TGTGCCAGCACTCCCTCCGGGACAATCTCCTACGAGCAGTACTTC
>TRBD2|TRBJ2-1|TRBV20-1|many
CSARTNPGERGVRDEQFF
TGCAGTGCTAGAACCAATCCCGGGGAGCGGGGAGTGAGGGATGAGCAGTTCTTC
>TRBD1|TRBJ2-3|TRBV11-2|.
CTSSFRGRTQYF
TGTACCAGCAGCTTCAGGGGGCGCACGCAGTATTTT
>.|TRBJ2-5|TRBV5-6|few
CASSLPSEGWETQYF
TGTGCCAGCAGCTTACCTAGCGAGGGGTGGGAGACCCAGTACTTC
>.|TRBJ2-3|TRBV11-2|many
CASSFGRLHTDTQYF
TGTGCCAGCAGCTTCGGGCGGCTACACACAGATACGCAGTATTTT